This TCR beta chain stems from a study of identical twins. Each CDR3 protein is one row after TCRdb ran MiXCR on the 5' RACE reads. This repertoire shows 500,000 to 550,000 distinct CDR3 sequences, approximately 22% found once; its top ten account for about 0.99%. Overall study results and limits: Researchers reported weaker excess twin sharing in beta out-of-frame sequences.

The CDR3 runs 16 residues. V lost 6 bases to trimming and J lost 3 bases, with 21 bases between them. This clonotype occurred a few times. The target antigen is unknown. The sample was also reused in another study, on T cells expressing NK-cell markers. Turning to that study: These same clonotypes (in a few donors) also led the CD3+CD56-NKG2C+ fraction.

The origin of this receptor is a woman between 18 and 29 years old in good health. Input material: CD4+ T cells sorted from blood. J is TRBJ2-7 and V is TRBV12-3 or TRBV12-4, with D perhaps being TRBD1 or TRBD2 (6 bases each). The CDR3 DNA reads as TGTGCCAGCAGCACAAGGGGGGCAGGTCGATTCTACGAGCAGTACTTC. Translated: CASSTRGAGRFYEQYF.